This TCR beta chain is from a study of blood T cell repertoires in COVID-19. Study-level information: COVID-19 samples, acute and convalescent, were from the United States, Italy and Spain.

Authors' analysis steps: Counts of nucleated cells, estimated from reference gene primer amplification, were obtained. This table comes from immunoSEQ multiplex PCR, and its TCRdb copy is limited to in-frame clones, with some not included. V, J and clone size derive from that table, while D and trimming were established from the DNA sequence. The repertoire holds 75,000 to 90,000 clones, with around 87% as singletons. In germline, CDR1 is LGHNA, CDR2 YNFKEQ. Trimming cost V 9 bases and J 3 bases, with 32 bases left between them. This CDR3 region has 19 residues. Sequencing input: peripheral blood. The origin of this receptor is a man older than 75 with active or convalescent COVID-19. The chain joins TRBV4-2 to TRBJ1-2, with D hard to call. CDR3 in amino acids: CARNFKSPPAGTWDYGYTF. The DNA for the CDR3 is TGTGCCAGAAATTTTAAATCACCCCCAGCAGGCACCTGGGACTATGGCTACACCTTC.